The 28 T cell receptor beta chains given below trace back to one sample, sequenced in a study of control samples from healthy donors and cancer patients. Here immunoSEQ multiplex PCR was the method, and the copy in TCRdb shows in-frame clones only, minus some. The table has approximately 50,000 clones, approximately 89% seen once; the top ten hold roughly an eighth. Material: PBMCs. The receptors originated from a woman aged 60-75 years with lung cancer.

This clone was counted between two and nine times. The chain has TRBV3-1 (or the pseudogene TRBV3-2) and TRBJ1-6; D not certain. Germline-derived CDR1 and CDR2 are LGHDT and YNNKEL (reference sequence). Trimming removed 4 bases from V and 11 bases from J, with 15 bases in between. CDR3 size: 14 residues. The CDR3 nucleotides are TGTGCCAGCAGCCCCCGGGCCGGGATGGCACCCCTCCACTTT. As protein: CASSPRAGMAPLHF.

This chain links TRBV6-1 with TRBJ1-2; weak D call: TRBD1 (6 bases). V was shortened by 0 bases and J by 4 bases, with 15 bases between the two germline ends. Germline V gives CDR1 MNHNS, CDR2 SASEGT. This CDR3 has 16 residues. The CDR3 region has the DNA TGTGCCAGCAGTGAAGCCTCAGGGGATCGGGGCTATGGCTACACCTTC. It translates to CASSEASGDRGYGYTF.

The J gene is TRBJ1-1, the V gene TRBV5-8, with D possibly matching TRBD1 (5 bases). Germline CDR1 is SGHTS and CDR2 is YDEGEE. This CDR3 contains 13 residues. V shed 0 bases and J shed 4 bases, with 7 bases lying between them. Here the CDR3 reads CASSLGRGTEAFF. Here the CDR3 DNA reads TGTGCCAGCAGCTTGGGGAGGGGCACTGAAGCTTTCTTT.

This clone was detected a few times. The chain carries TRBV5-4 and TRBJ2-7, with 7 nucleotides matching TRBD1. V gave up 0 bases and J gave up 2 bases; unmatched junction bases: 5. The CDR3 has 15 amino acids. Germline V gene data show CDR1 as SGHNT and CDR2 as YYREEE (reference sequence). CDR3: CASSLGRDSAYEQYF. The CDR3 DNA is TGTGCCAGCAGCTTGGGCCGGGACAGCGCCTACGAGCAGTACTTC.

The rearrangement uses TRBV6-5 and TRBJ1-1, with a weak D call TRBD1 (5 bases). V lost 7 bases and J 1 base, leaving 10 bases between the germline ends. The germline CDR1 and CDR2 sequences are MNHEY and SVGAGI. The CDR3 is made up of 13 amino acids. DNA of the CDR3: TGTGCCAGCACCGGGCAGGGGAACACTGAAGCTTTCTTT. It yields the protein CASTGQGNTEAFF.

This clone was counted once. The chain links TRBV9 to TRBJ2-5; TRBD2 is a possible D gene (7 bases). Germline V gene data show CDR1 as SGDLS and CDR2 as YYNGEE. The CDR3 is 16 residues long. V lost 3 bases, J lost 5 bases, and 20 bases lay in between. Here the CDR3 reads CASSAGEGRSRETQYF. In DNA, the CDR3 is TGTGCCAGCAGCGCAGGGGAGGGAAGATCAAGGGAGACCCAGTACTTC.

This clone has only a few counts. The rearrangement uses TRBV5-6 and TRBJ1-1; D remains ambiguous. From germline, CDR1 is SGHDT and CDR2 YYEEEE. Trimming took 1 base from V and 3 from J, leaving 13 bases between them. The CDR3 is 15 residues long. The CDR3 DNA sequence: TGTGCCAGCAGCTTGTTCCAGGTAACGGACACTGAAGCTTTCTTT. Its translation is CASSLFQVTDTEAFF.

The V and J genes are TRBV6-5 and TRBJ2-2; 7 bases are shared with TRBD1. CDR1 is MNHEY, CDR2 SVGAGI, per germline. The CDR3 extends over 14 amino acids. The V segment lost 7 bases and the J segment 1 base; nucleotides outside the gene matches: 3. In DNA, the CDR3 is TGTGCCAGCACTCGACAGGGGAACACCGGGGAGCTGTTTTTT. Its protein is CASTRQGNTGELFF.

This sequence joins TRBV5-1 and TRBJ1-2; 10 bases are shared with TRBD1. Trimming cost V 4 bases and J 7 bases; bases outside gene matches: 10. This CDR3 comprises 15 residues. The germline gives CDR1 SGHRS, CDR2 YFSETQ. The CDR3 is CASSTDRGRVGGYTF. CDR3 bases: TGCGCCAGCAGCACCGACAGGGGGCGCGTTGGTGGCTACACCTTC.

The chain combines TRBV3-1 (or the pseudogene TRBV3-2) with TRBJ2-1; 9 bases are shared with TRBD2. CDR3 length: 16 residues. Germline V gives CDR1 LGHDT, CDR2 YNNKEL (reference sequence). The V gene end was trimmed by 1 base and the J gene end by 10 bases; junction bases not matched to a gene: 11. The CDR3 sequence is CASSQGGGGGGAEQFF. The CDR3, as DNA: TGTGCCAGCAGCCAAGGAGGTGGCGGGGGGGGAGCCGAGCAGTTCTTC.

This chain connects TRBV2 to TRBJ2-5; the match to TRBD1 covers 8 bases. V trimming: 4 bases; J trimming: 5 bases; junction bases outside the gene matches: 3. The CDR3 consists of 13 residues. Germline CDR1 is SNHLY and CDR2 is FYNNEI. The CDR3 region is CASSGTGRETQYF. In DNA, the CDR3 is TGTGCCAGCAGTGGGACAGGGCGGGAGACCCAGTACTTC.

CDR3 region: CASSPGTGNSPLHF. The CDR3, as DNA: TGTGCCAGCTCACCCGGGACAGGGAACTCACCCCTCCACTTT. This sequence joins TRBV18 and TRBJ1-6; 9 bases are a match to TRBD1. The CDR3 consists of 14 residues. CDR1 and CDR2 (germline): KGHSH, LQKENI. With V trimmed by 3 bases and J by 10 bases, 4 bases remained unmatched.

This chain connects TRBV19 to TRBJ1-2; D ambiguous. This CDR3 has 14 amino acids. V was trimmed by 5 bases and J by 0 bases, leaving 10 bases between them. Germline CDR1 and CDR2: LNHDA and SQIVND (reference sequence). The CDR3 loop is CASSQDMPNYGYTF. The CDR3 DNA is TGTGCCAGTAGTCAAGACATGCCTAACTATGGCTACACCTTC.

The CDR3 protein is CASSVAGVQGEAFF. The CDR3 nucleotides are TGTGCCAGCAGCGTAGCGGGCGTACAAGGGGAAGCTTTCTTT. The J gene is TRBJ1-1, the V gene TRBV9; the D is unclear. This CDR3 comprises 14 residues. Trimming shortened V by 0 bases and J by 8 bases, and 14 bases separated the two germline ends. CDR1 is SGDLS, CDR2 YYNGEE, per germline.

V gene TRBV2 combines with J gene TRBJ2-7; D not certain. Germline V gene lookup returns CDR1 SNHLY and CDR2 FYNNEI. The ends were cut back, 6 bases at V and 2 bases at J, with 5 bases in the middle. The CDR3 extends over 11 amino acids. The CDR3 loop is CASSFTYEQYF. In DNA, the CDR3 is TGTGCCAGCAGCTTCACCTACGAGCAGTACTTC.

This chain connects TRBV19 to TRBJ2-1; 9 bases are a match to TRBD2. The CDR3 loop spans 23 amino acids. V was clipped by 1 base and J by 0 bases; unmatched bases: 22. CDR1 and CDR2 (germline): LNHDA, SQIVND (reference sequence). The CDR3 sequence: CASSIASHRRGGGDQSSYNEQFF. CDR3 sequence (DNA): TGTGCCAGTAGTATAGCCAGCCACCGGCGAGGCGGGGGGGACCAATCCTCCTACAATGAGCAGTTCTTC.

The chain combines TRBV5-6 with TRBJ2-3; D not resolved. Trimming stripped 6 bases from V and 1 base from J, with 12 bases between. The germline V gene encodes CDR1 SGHDT and CDR2 YYEEEE. The CDR3 is 14 amino acids. For the CDR3, the DNA is TGTGCCAGCACCTCGCCCGGAGGCACAGATACGCAGTATTTT. Translated, it gives CASTSPGGTDTQYF.

This clone appeared a single time. This sequence joins TRBV9 and TRBJ2-1; D not certain. CDR1 and CDR2 (germline): SGDLS, YYNGEE. The CDR3 is made up of 19 amino acids. With 9 bases removed from V and 1 base from J, the gap between germline ends came to 29 bases. CDR3 bases: TGTGCCACCTTCTACCCCTTCGACAAGGTGGCATTGTCCTACAATGAGCAGTTCTTC. Its protein is CATFYPFDKVALSYNEQFF.

To note about this clone: One junction end disagrees with the germline gene, perhaps due to a read error. The chain uses TRBV10-3 and TRBJ2-5, with a possible D match to TRBD2 (5 bases). CDR1 and CDR2 (germline): ENHRY, SYGVKD. The CDR3 length is 13 residues. CDR3 region: CAVRAEVGETQYF. The CDR3, as DNA: TGTGCCGTCAGAGCGGAAGTGGGGGAGACCCAGTACTTC.

J is TRBJ1-1 and V is TRBV13; no clear D gene. V gave up 3 bases and J gave up 4 bases, with 12 bases separating them. Germline V CDR1 and CDR2: PRHDT, FYEKMQ (reference sequence). CDR3 length: 14 amino acids. This CDR3 is CASSFKSWFTEAFF. The CDR3 DNA follows: TGTGCCAGCAGCTTTAAAAGTTGGTTCACTGAAGCTTTCTTT. Combining the CDR3 with reference TRBV13 and TRBJ1-1 gives the whole variable domain AAGVIQSPRHLIKEKRETATLKCYPIPRHDTVYWYQQGPGQDPQFLISFYEKMQSDKGSIPDRFSAQQFSDYHSELNMSSLELGDSALYFCASSFKSWFTEAFFGQGTRLTVV.

The chain couples TRBV5-1 to TRBJ2-3; D perhaps matches TRBD1 (5 bases). The V end lost 0 bases, the J end lost 2 bases, and 13 bases lay between the germline ends. CDR3 length: 16 residues. Per germline, CDR1 SGHRS and CDR2 YFSETQ. The CDR3 bases are TGCGCCAGCAGCTTGGAGGTTCAGGGCCCCACAGATACGCAGTATTTT. Its protein is CASSLEVQGPTDTQYF.

This clone was observed a handful of times. The V and J genes are TRBV2 and TRBJ1-1, with a possible D match to TRBD1 (5 bases). The CDR3 consists of 15 residues. Trimming took off 2 bases at V and 2 bases at J, with 12 bases between the two ends. Germline CDR1 and CDR2: SNHLY and FYNNEI. For the CDR3, the DNA is TGTGCCAGCAGTGAAACCCGCCAGGGTAACACTGAAGCTTTCTTT. Amino acid sequence: CASSETRQGNTEAFF.

J is TRBJ2-7 and V is TRBV3-1 (or the pseudogene TRBV3-2); 10 nucleotides agree with TRBD2. The CDR3 is made up of 15 amino acids. J gave up 7 bases and V 0 bases, and 6 bases lay outside the gene matches. Per germline, CDR1 LGHDT and CDR2 YNNKEL (reference sequence). DNA of the CDR3: TGTGCCAGCAGCCAAGAAAGCGGGGGGGCTAGGGAGCAGTACTTC. Protein: CASSQESGGAREQYF.

J is TRBJ2-6 and V is TRBV3-1 (or the pseudogene TRBV3-2), with TRBD1 as a possible D gene (5 bases). With 4 bases removed from V and 4 bases from J, the gap between germline ends came to 14 bases. The CDR3 is 16 residues long. The V gene's germline CDR1 is LGHDT and CDR2 YNNKEL (reference sequence). The CDR3 reads CASSLRVGLGANVLTF. Written as DNA, the CDR3 is TGTGCCAGCAGCCTCCGAGTGGGGCTGGGGGCCAACGTCCTGACTTTC.

The chain joins TRBV6-1 to TRBJ2-1, with 15 bases matching TRBD2. CDR1 and CDR2 from the germline V gene are MNHNS and SASEGT. J lost 7 bases, V lost 4 bases, and 8 bases had no gene match. CDR3 size: 17 residues. Here the CDR3 DNA reads TGTGCCAGCAGTGGCCTAAGGACTAGCGGGAGGGGGAATGAGCAGTTCTTC. Translating it yields CASSGLRTSGRGNEQFF.

The V call is TRBV6-5, the J call TRBJ2-1; no clear D gene. V shed 6 bases and J shed 2 bases, with 14 bases lying between them. Germline CDR1 MNHEY, CDR2 SVGAGI. This CDR3 region has 15 residues. The CDR3 here is CASSVRGTTYNEQFF. The CDR3 nucleotides read TGTGCCAGCAGCGTCCGAGGCACTACCTACAATGAGCAGTTCTTC.

The V and J genes are TRBV5-1 and TRBJ1-3; weak D call: TRBD1 (5 bases). The length of the CDR3 is 16 residues. Germline-derived CDR1 and CDR2 are SGHRS and YFSETQ. The V end lost 4 bases, the J end lost 0 bases, and 14 bases lay between the germline ends. CDR3 DNA sequence: TGCGCCAGCAGCCCCGCTTTGGGGGTCTCTGGAAACACCATATATTTT. Translating it yields CASSPALGVSGNTIYF.

The chain links TRBV18 to TRBJ2-1; a weak D match, TRBD1 (5 bases). The V gene lost 5 bases and the J gene lost 5 bases, with 13 bases spanning the gap. The CDR3 is made up of 14 amino acids. Germline V CDR1 and CDR2: KGHSH, LQKENI. CDR3 loop: CASSSLGADNEQFF. CDR3 sequence (DNA): TGTGCCAGCTCATCCCTAGGGGCGGACAATGAGCAGTTCTTC. The variable domain in full, with the rest retrieved from reference TRBV18 and TRBJ2-1, is NAGVMQNPRHLVRRRGQEARLRCSPMKGHSHVYWYRQLPEEGLKFMVYLQKENIIDESGMPKERFSAEFPKEGPSILRIQQVVRGDSAAYFCASSSLGADNEQFFGPGTRLTVL.